The sequence of this T cell receptor beta chain was determined in a study of blood T cell repertoires in COVID-19. Study-level background: The analysed material was cDNA or gDNA that came from T cells, B-cell-depleted T cells, or PBMCs.

Data came from immunoSEQ multiplex PCR; TCRdb stores just in-frame clones and leaves some out. Of some 100,000 clones listed, about 88% are singletons. Germline V gene data show CDR1 as SGHNT and CDR2 as YENEEA. The trim removed 3 bases at V and 1 base at J, leaving 10 bases unmatched. The CDR3 sequence is 17 residues long. This sequence was found in a man aged 25-40 years in a cohort sampled during active COVID-19. V and J are TRBV11-3 and TRBJ2-5; 8 bases are a match to TRBD2. Sequencing used peripheral blood. DNA of the CDR3: TGTGCCAGCAGCTTCAGTGGCGCGGGGGGACTCCAAGAGACCCAGTACTTC. This gives the protein CASSFSGAGGLQETQYF. Full variable domain (remainder filled in from reference TRBV11-3 and TRBJ2-5): EAGVVQSPRYKIIEKKQPVAFWCNPISGHNTLYWYLQNLGQGPELLIRYENEEAVDDSQLPKDRFSAERLKGVDSTLKIQPAELGDSAVYLCASSFSGAGGLQETQYFGPGTRLLVL.